Presented here are 30 T cell receptor beta chains from one specimen sequenced in a study of blood T cell repertoires in COVID-19. Some clones are missing from TCRdb's copy, which holds only in-frame ones; the method was immunoSEQ multiplex PCR. The sample gives roughly 160,000 clones, approximately 86% of which show up once; about 0.98% is in the top ten. The sample consisted of peripheral blood. These receptors were obtained from a man younger than 30 with acute or convalescent COVID-19.

The V call is TRBV11-2, the J call TRBJ2-1, with a tentative D call TRBD1 (5 bases). There are 11 residues in the CDR3. The germline gives CDR1 SGHAT, CDR2 FQNNGV. With 5 bases removed from V and 13 bases from J, the gap between germline ends came to 12 bases. CDR3 DNA sequence: TGTGCCAGCAGCAATTCAGGGTATCAGTTCTTC. This sequence encodes CASSNSGYQFF.

The sample holds one count of this clone. J is TRBJ2-7 and V is TRBV24-1, with D perhaps matching TRBD1 (6 bases). V lost 4 bases and J 0 bases, leaving 9 bases between the germline ends. Germline V CDR1 and CDR2: KGHDR, SFDVKD. The CDR3 is made up of 14 amino acids. The DNA of the CDR3 is TGTGCCACCAGTGAAAGGGACAACTCCTACGAGCAGTACTTC. The encoded protein is CATSERDNSYEQYF.

The rearrangement links TRBV6-5 to TRBJ1-6, with 9 bases that match TRBD1. The CDR3 loop spans 14 amino acids. V was clipped by 2 bases and J by 10 bases; unmatched bases: 3. Germline V lookup: CDR1 MNHEY, CDR2 SVGAGI. CDR3: CASSYLDRGSPLHF. CDR3 sequence (DNA): TGTGCCAGCAGTTACCTGGACAGGGGATCACCCCTCCACTTT.

The chain uses TRBV5-1 and TRBJ2-1, with D possibly matching TRBD1 (5 bases). Germline V CDR1 and CDR2: SGHRS, YFSETQ. The CDR3 runs to 15 residues. V lost 2 bases and J 7 bases, leaving 16 bases between the germline ends. CDR3 sequence (DNA): TGCGCCAGCAGCTTTGGCCAGGGTTCTATGAATGAGCAGTTCTTC. Its protein is CASSFGQGSMNEQFF. Based on the CDR3 plus reference TRBV5-1 and TRBJ2-1, the full variable domain is KAGVTQTPRYLIKTRGQQVTLSCSPISGHRSVSWYQQTPGQGLQFLFEYFSETQRNKGNFPGRFSGRQFSNSRSEMNVSTLELGDSALYLCASSFGQGSMNEQFFGPGTRLTVL.

The rearrangement links TRBV7-2 to TRBJ1-6, with no clear D. The length of the CDR3 is 17 residues. CDR1 and CDR2 from the germline V gene are SGHTA and FQGNSA. V lost 5 bases, J lost 2 bases, and 16 bases lay in between. The CDR3 protein is CASSPEYSLTYNSPLHF. For the CDR3, the DNA is TGTGCCAGCAGCCCAGAATACAGTTTAACCTATAATTCACCCCTCCACTTT.

The chain joins TRBV2 to TRBJ1-2, with 11 bases identical to TRBD1. Germline CDR1 and CDR2: SNHLY and FYNNEI. V trimming: 6 bases; J trimming: 5 bases; junction bases outside the gene matches: 8. CDR3 length: 15 residues. For the CDR3, the DNA is TGTGCCAGCAGACCCGGACAGGGGGCAGGATATGGCTACACCTTC. Protein: CASRPGQGAGYGYTF.

CDR3 sequence: CASSLFAGEQYF. CDR3 DNA: TGTGCCAGCAGCTTGTTCGCCGGCGAGCAGTACTTC. This chain links TRBV5-4 with TRBJ2-7; D gene unclear. The CDR3 consists of 12 residues. The germline V and J ends were trimmed by 1 base and 6 bases, with 8 bases remaining between them. The germline V gene has CDR1 SGHNT and CDR2 YYREEE (reference sequence).

The chain is built from TRBV12-3 or TRBV12-4 and TRBJ1-1; tentatively, D is TRBD1 (5 bases). The CDR3 runs to 13 residues. Deletions cut 5 bases from V and 8 bases from J, with 15 bases between. The CDR3 bases are TGTGCCAGCAGTCATCGACAGAGTAGGGAAGCTTTCTTT. Translating it yields CASSHRQSREAFF.

J is TRBJ1-2 and V is TRBV30; 8 bases line up with TRBD1. J gave up 5 bases and V 2 bases, and 10 bases lay outside the gene matches. Germline V lookup: CDR1 GTSNPN, CDR2 SVGIG (reference sequence). The CDR3 runs to 15 residues. As DNA, the CDR3 is TGTGCCTGGAGTCTGGGGACAGGCGGTCTTTATGGCTACACCTTC. This sequence encodes CAWSLGTGGLYGYTF.

V is TRBV5-1 and J is TRBJ1-1; TRBD1 is a possible D gene (6 bases). CDR1 is SGHRS, CDR2 YFSETQ, per germline. The CDR3 contains 15 residues. Trimming removed 4 bases from V and 7 bases from J, with 20 bases in between. CDR3 coding DNA: TGCGCCAGCAGCCGCTTACAGGGCGATCAGGGTGAAGCTTTCTTT. This gives the protein CASSRLQGDQGEAFF. Looking up the rest from reference TRBV5-1 and TRBJ1-1 gives the full variable domain: KAGVTQTPRYLIKTRGQQVTLSCSPISGHRSVSWYQQTPGQGLQFLFEYFSETQRNKGNFPGRFSGRQFSNSRSEMNVSTLELGDSALYLCASSRLQGDQGEAFFGQGTRLTVV.

This clone was picked up one time. This rearrangement joins TRBV7-6 to TRBJ1-1, with 7 bases aligning to TRBD1. V dropped 5 bases and J dropped 5; count of bases not matched to a gene: 11. This CDR3 has 15 amino acids. Germline CDR1 reads SGHVS; CDR2 reads FNYEAQ. CDR3: CASSIETGFGTEAFF. CDR3 sequence (DNA): TGTGCCAGCAGCATAGAGACAGGGTTCGGAACTGAAGCTTTCTTT.

The V gene is TRBV5-4, the J gene TRBJ2-7, with 7 bases that match TRBD2. Per the germline V gene, CDR1 is SGHNT and CDR2 is YYREEE (reference sequence). This CDR3 is 14 amino acids long. V gave up 1 base and J gave up 3 bases; unmatched junction bases: 4. CDR3 protein: CASSLSGTNYEQYV. The CDR3 DNA sequence: TGTGCCAGCAGCTTGAGCGGGACGAACTACGAGCAGTACGTC.

This sequence joins TRBV4-1 and TRBJ1-2; TRBD1 matches at 7 bases. The germline V gene encodes CDR1 MGHRA and CDR2 YSYEKL. The CDR3 runs to 15 residues. The V and J ends lost 3 bases and 3 bases, in that order; junction bases with no gene match: 7. This CDR3 reads CASSQEDRTYYGYTF. CDR3 sequence (DNA): TGCGCCAGCAGCCAGGAGGACAGGACCTACTATGGCTACACCTTC.

The rearrangement joins TRBV7-9 to TRBJ1-5; 9 bases fit TRBD1. CDR3 length: 15 amino acids. V lost 5 bases and J lost 5; bases outside the gene matches: 7. Germline loops: CDR1 SEHNR, CDR2 FQNEAQ (reference sequence). The CDR3 loop is CASSIGQGFDQPQHF. CDR3 sequence (DNA): TGTGCCAGCAGCATCGGACAGGGGTTCGATCAGCCCCAGCATTTT.

This clone was seen only a few times. The genes are TRBV9 and TRBJ1-6; TRBD1 aligns across 7 bases. Trimming cost V 7 bases and J 8 bases; bases outside gene matches: 9. Germline values: CDR1 SGDLS, CDR2 YYNGEE. The CDR3 has 14 residues. The CDR3 loop is CASAPRQGHSPLHF. The DNA for the CDR3 is TGTGCCAGCGCACCGCGACAGGGCCATTCACCCCTCCACTTT.

The chain uses TRBV27 and TRBJ1-1; tentative D call: TRBD1 (6 bases). Germline CDR1 is MNHEY and CDR2 is SMNVEV (reference sequence). V was trimmed by 8 bases and J by 6 bases, leaving 22 bases between them. The CDR3 covers 15 residues. CDR3 nucleotides: TGTGCCAGCCATTCCAGTATAGGGGGAGCGGCTGAAGCTTTCTTT. It specifies CASHSSIGGAAEAFF.

The CDR3 here is CSASRDRGNQPQHF. As DNA, the CDR3 is TGCAGTGCTAGTCGGGACAGGGGCAATCAGCCCCAGCATTTT. The chain uses TRBV20-1 and TRBJ1-5; 9 nucleotides line up with TRBD1. Trimming removed 3 bases from V and 2 bases from J; junction bases left unmatched: 2. The CDR3 contains 14 residues. Germline V gene lookup returns CDR1 DFQATT and CDR2 SNEGSKA (reference sequence).

This sequence joins TRBV10-1 and TRBJ2-5; D unresolved. Germline assignment: CDR1 WNHNN and CDR2 SYGVQD (reference sequence). V gave up 1 base and J gave up 3 bases, with 6 bases separating them. This CDR3 contains 13 residues. Here the CDR3 DNA reads TGCGCCAGCAGTGAGTACAGAAAAGAGACCCAGTACTTC. It encodes CASSEYRKETQYF.

The chain recombines TRBV18 with TRBJ2-7, with D uncertain. V lost 2 bases and J 0 bases, leaving 11 bases between the germline ends. CDR3 length equals 15 residues. Germline CDR1 and CDR2: KGHSH and LQKENI. In nucleotides, the CDR3 is TGTGCCAGCTCACCAGTTACCGCGAGCTCCTACGAGCAGTACTTC. This gives the protein CASSPVTASSYEQYF.

In DNA form, the CDR3 reads TGTGCCAGCAGTGCCGGTAATTCACCCCTCCACTTT. Encoded protein: CASSAGNSPLHF. J is TRBJ1-6 and V is TRBV2; D call uncertain. With 4 bases removed from V and 6 bases from J, the gap between germline ends came to 4 bases. This CDR3 contains 12 residues. CDR1 and CDR2 (germline): SNHLY, FYNNEI. Combining the CDR3 with reference TRBV2 and TRBJ1-6 gives the whole variable domain EPEVTQTPSHQVTQMGQEVILRCVPISNHLYFYWYRQILGQKVEFLVSFYNNEISEKSEIFDDQFSVERPDGSNFTLKIRSTKLEDSAMYFCASSAGNSPLHFGNGTRLTVT.

This clone was found a few times. The chain is built from TRBV18 and TRBJ1-5; weak D call: TRBD1 (5 bases). Trimming took off 6 bases at V and 4 bases at J, with 10 bases between the two ends. CDR1 and CDR2 from the germline V gene are KGHSH and LQKENI. The CDR3 spans 13 residues. CDR3 in DNA: TGTGCCAGCTCGCCGGGACTAAATCAGCCCCAGCATTTT. Translation: CASSPGLNQPQHF.

This clone showed up just once. The V and J genes are TRBV7-8 and TRBJ1-5; no reliable D call. Germline CDR1 reads SGHVS; CDR2 reads FQNEAQ. V lost 2 bases and J 0 bases, leaving 8 bases between the germline ends. This CDR3 has 15 amino acids. The CDR3 DNA is TGTGCCAGCAGCTTATCCAGAAATAGCAATCAGCCCCAGCATTTT. Its translation: CASSLSRNSNQPQHF.

The V call is TRBV19, the J call TRBJ2-1; D might be TRBD1 (6 bases). Trimming shortened V by 4 bases and J by 5 bases, and 18 bases separated the two germline ends. Germline-derived CDR1 and CDR2 are LNHDA and SQIVND (reference sequence). The CDR3 totals 16 residues. Here the CDR3 reads CASSTEQGRWNNEQFF. CDR3 nucleotide sequence: TGTGCCAGTAGTACGGAACAGGGCCGCTGGAACAATGAGCAGTTCTTC.

The rearrangement uses TRBV11-2 and TRBJ2-7, with 7 bases that match TRBD2. This CDR3 region has 14 residues. Germline lookup yields CDR1 SGHAT and CDR2 FQNNGV. J lost 3 bases, V lost 1 base, and 3 bases had no gene match. CDR3 in amino acids: CASSLVRGSYEQYV. The DNA for the CDR3 is TGTGCCAGCAGCTTAGTGCGGGGGAGCTACGAGCAGTACGTC.

The chain combines TRBV6-5 with TRBJ2-3, with 7 nucleotides matching TRBD2. The V and J ends lost 6 bases and 4 bases, in that order; junction bases with no gene match: 10. The CDR3 runs 15 residues. Germline values: CDR1 MNHEY, CDR2 SVGAGI. The CDR3: CASSRDGLEPDTQYF. The CDR3 DNA reads TGTGCCAGCAGCCGAGACGGACTAGAGCCAGATACGCAGTATTTT.

The genes are TRBV7-6 and TRBJ2-3; 9 bases line up with TRBD1. Looked up from germline, CDR1 is SGHVS and CDR2 is FNYEAQ. V shed 4 bases and J 4 bases; nucleotides not matched to a gene: 6. The CDR3 is 15 residues long. The CDR3 sequence: CASSSQWTGADTQYF. CDR3 DNA: TGTGCCAGCAGCTCCCAATGGACAGGGGCAGATACGCAGTATTTT.

This chain joins TRBV19 and TRBJ2-5; a weak D match, TRBD1 (6 bases). V lost 6 bases, J lost 5 bases, and 13 bases lay in between. This CDR3 contains 13 residues. Germline CDR1 is LNHDA and CDR2 is SQIVND (reference sequence). The CDR3 reads CASSNTGSETQYF. DNA of the CDR3: TGTGCCAGTAGCAATACAGGGTCGGAGACCCAGTACTTC. The full variable domain, rest sourced from reference TRBV19 and TRBJ2-5, is DGGITQSPKYLFRKEGQNVTLSCEQNLNHDAMYWYRQDPGQGLRLIYYSQIVNDFQKGDIAEGYSVSREKKESFPLTVTSAQKNPTAFYLCASSNTGSETQYFGPGTRLLVL.

The chain has TRBV27 and TRBJ1-1; 9 bases line up with TRBD1. Germline lookup yields CDR1 MNHEY and CDR2 SMNVEV (reference sequence). This CDR3 comprises 17 residues. J gave up 1 base and V 0 bases, and 6 bases lay outside the gene matches. In DNA, the CDR3 is TGTGCCAGCAGTTTATCCCCTCGACAGGGGGGGAACACTGAAGCTTTCTTT. Translating gives CASSLSPRQGGNTEAFF.

This clone was counted a single time. This sequence joins TRBV12-5 and TRBJ2-7; 9 bases agree with TRBD1. The CDR3 extends over 14 amino acids. The junction had 4 bases not matched to a gene; V was cut back by 7 bases and J by 0 bases. Germline loops: CDR1 LGHNT, CDR2 FRNRAP. The CDR3 nucleotides read TGTGCTAGTGCCCTGGGACAGGGCTCCTACGAGCAGTACTTC. Translated, it gives CASALGQGSYEQYF. The full variable domain, its missing parts supplied by reference TRBV12-5 and TRBJ2-7, is DARVTQTPRHKVTEMGQEVTMRCQPILGHNTVFWYRQTMMQGLELLAYFRNRAPLDDSGMPKDRFSAEMPDATLATLKIQPSEPRDSAVYFCASALGQGSYEQYFGPGTRLTVT.

V is TRBV19 and J is TRBJ1-5; D is undetermined. Germline-derived CDR1 and CDR2 are LNHDA and SQIVND (reference sequence). The CDR3 sequence is 15 residues long. The V and J ends lost 6 bases and 0 bases respectively, with 12 bases between them. CDR3: CASRVTANSNQPQHF. For the CDR3, the DNA is TGTGCCAGTAGAGTTACAGCAAATAGCAATCAGCCCCAGCATTTT.